These 14 T cell receptor beta chains were sequenced from one sample in a study of T cell responses to AZD1222 COVID-19 vaccine. Clones were read by immunoSEQ multiplex PCR, and TCRdb kept only the in-frame ones, dropping some. This sample has some 150,000 clones, with approximately 91% found just once. The starting material was peripheral blood, obtained on day 0 of AZD1222 vaccination. These receptors were taken from an adult in good health.

This clone was seen only once. The rearrangement links TRBV7-7 to TRBJ1-1; the D is unclear. CDR3 length equals 18 residues. The germline V and J ends were trimmed by 5 bases and 2 bases, with 24 bases remaining between them. From germline, CDR1 is SSHAT and CDR2 FNYEAQ (reference sequence). CDR3 in DNA: TGTGCCAGCAGCCCTTTACGGACGGGTGCGGGTGGAAACACTGAAGCTTTCTTT. As protein: CASSPLRTGAGGNTEAFF.

The genes are TRBV7-8 and TRBJ1-6; D not certain. V was pared by 0 bases and J by 6 bases, with 12 bases between. The CDR3 consists of 16 residues. CDR1 is SGHVS and CDR2 is FQNEAQ in the germline V gene. In nucleotides, the CDR3 is TGTGCCAGCAGCTTAGCGCCGAACCCTTTTAATTCACCCCTCCACTTT. It translates to CASSLAPNPFNSPLHF.

The gene calls are TRBV28 and TRBJ2-1; D is possibly TRBD2 (5 bases). CDR3 length: 17 residues. V lost 6 bases to trimming and J lost 6 bases, with 24 bases between them. Germline lookup yields CDR1 MDHEN and CDR2 SYDVKM. The CDR3 reads CASSSTGGVVGSNEQFF. CDR3 in DNA: TGTGCCAGCAGCTCCACCGGAGGAGTCGTGGGTTCCAATGAGCAGTTCTTC.

The rearrangement joins TRBV9 to TRBJ2-1; D may be TRBD2 (5 bases). This CDR3 comprises 14 residues. CDR1 and CDR2 (germline): SGDLS, YYNGEE. The V and J ends lost 4 bases and 2 bases respectively, with 10 bases between them. CDR3 DNA: TGTGCCAGCAGCCCCTCCGGGACCTACAATGAGCAGTTCTTC. This encodes CASSPSGTYNEQFF.

This clone showed up just once. V and J are TRBV6-2 or TRBV6-3 and TRBJ1-2; D is perhaps TRBD1 (6 bases). CDR1 and CDR2 (germline): MNHEY, SVGEGT. CDR3 size: 14 residues. Trimming took 5 bases from V and 4 from J, leaving 14 bases between them. The CDR3 reads CASSREGGIYGYTF. The CDR3 nucleotides are TGTGCCAGCAGTCGCGAGGGGGGAATCTATGGCTACACCTTC.

DNA for the CDR3: TGTGCCAGCAATATCAACGGGCAGGGCAATCAGCCCCAGCATTTT. This codes for CASNINGQGNQPQHF. The chain has TRBV19 and TRBJ1-5; no clear D. Germline CDR1 and CDR2: LNHDA and SQIVND (reference sequence). The CDR3 is made up of 15 amino acids. Between the trimmed V and J ends, which lost 9 bases and 2 bases, there was a span of 17 bases.

CDR3 DNA: TGTGCCAGCAGCTCCCGACAGGTGGGGTACTATGGCTACACCTTC. It translates to CASSSRQVGYYGYTF. The V gene is TRBV5-4, the J gene TRBJ1-2, with D possibly matching TRBD1 (6 bases). V shed 3 bases and J shed 3 bases, with 15 bases lying between them. Germline CDR1 is SGHNT and CDR2 is YYREEE (reference sequence). This CDR3 is 15 amino acids long. The entire variable domain, with the rest obtained from reference TRBV5-4 and TRBJ1-2, is as follows: ETGVTQSPTHLIKTRGQQVTLRCSSQSGHNTVSWYQQALGQGPQFIFQYYREEENGRGNFPPRFSGLQFPNYSSELNVNALELDDSALYLCASSSRQVGYYGYTFGSGTRLTVV.

In its sample, this clone was seen once. The CDR3: CASSPRASGTYNEQFF. The DNA of the CDR3 is TGTGCCAGCAGCCCCCGGGCTAGCGGCACCTACAATGAGCAGTTCTTC. The rearrangement uses TRBV7-2 and TRBJ2-1; 7 nucleotides align to TRBD2. V gave up 5 bases and J gave up 2 bases; unmatched junction bases: 9. The CDR3 length is 16 residues. From germline, CDR1 is SGHTA and CDR2 FQGNSA.

The chain carries TRBV11-2 and TRBJ2-7; D is perhaps TRBD1 (5 bases). V lost 5 bases and J 4 bases, leaving 9 bases between the germline ends. Germline loops: CDR1 SGHAT, CDR2 FQNNGV. The CDR3 extends over 12 amino acids. The CDR3 sequence: CASSNQGYEQYF. DNA for the CDR3: TGTGCCAGCAGCAACCAGGGTTACGAGCAGTACTTC.

This chain uses TRBV10-1 with TRBJ2-2, with 8 positions matching TRBD2. Trimming cost V 3 bases and J 3 bases; bases outside gene matches: 3. In germline, CDR1 is WNHNN, CDR2 SYGVQD (reference sequence). This CDR3 is built from 15 residues. The CDR3 DNA sequence: TGCGCCAGCAGTGATAGCGGGAAGTACACCGGGGAGCTGTTTTTT. This codes for CASSDSGKYTGELFF.

The chain joins TRBV10-3 to TRBJ1-4, with D possibly matching TRBD1 (6 bases). The CDR3 extends over 16 amino acids. Trimming shortened V by 3 bases and J by 7 bases, and 18 bases separated the two germline ends. The germline gives CDR1 ENHRY, CDR2 SYGVKD. The CDR3 here is CAISDRDNPRGEKLFF. In DNA form, the CDR3 reads TGTGCCATCAGTGATCGGGACAACCCAAGGGGTGAAAAACTGTTTTTT.

The gene calls are TRBV11-2 and TRBJ2-7; weak D call: TRBD2 (6 bases). The CDR3 totals 14 residues. Trimming left V 7 bases short and J 0 bases short, with 13 bases between. In germline, CDR1 is SGHAT, CDR2 FQNNGV. CDR3 in amino acids: CASNSRGISYEQYF. As DNA, the CDR3 is TGTGCCAGCAACTCTCGGGGGATCTCCTACGAGCAGTACTTC. The whole variable domain, remainder taken from reference TRBV11-2 and TRBJ2-7, is EAGVAQSPRYKIIEKRQSVAFWCNPISGHATLYWYQQILGQGPKLLIQFQNNGVVDDSQLPKDRFSAERLKGVDSTLKIQPAKLEDSAVYLCASNSRGISYEQYFGPGTRLTVT.

The CDR3 protein is CASSEGTGWYNEQFF. The CDR3 bases are TGCGCCAGCAGCGAGGGTACAGGGTGGTACAATGAGCAGTTCTTC. The genes are TRBV10-2 and TRBJ2-1, with TRBD1 as a possible D gene (6 bases). This CDR3 has 15 residues. CDR1 and CDR2 from the germline V gene are WSHSY and SAAADI. Deletions cut 6 bases from V and 4 bases from J, with 16 bases between.

The rearrangement links TRBV7-2 to TRBJ2-2; 9 bases align to TRBD2. The CDR3 spans 17 residues. In germline, CDR1 is SGHTA, CDR2 FQGNSA. The junction had 4 bases not matched to a gene; V was cut back by 0 bases and J by 2 bases. CDR3 in amino acids: CASSLAASGANTGELFF. The CDR3 region has the DNA TGTGCCAGCAGCTTAGCGGCTAGCGGGGCAAACACCGGGGAGCTGTTTTTT.